This paragraph reports one T cell receptor (beta chain). Its antigen is undetermined. TCRdb passed the 5' RACE reads through MiXCR, listing each CDR3 protein once. Counted here are 600,000 to 750,000 distinct CDR3 sequences, around an eighth occurring once; the ten biggest clones make up approximately 15%. This sample was taken from a study of T cells after yellow fever vaccination. Broader study findings: A small proportion of clonotypes was detected in both the CD4 and CD8 compartments.

This clonotype originated in a man aged 25 to 40 who received the YFV17D yellow fever vaccine. The starting material was PBMCs, obtained on the day of the yellow fever booster vaccination.

CDR3 residues: CASSLGPGNRYTF. In DNA, the CDR3 is TGTGCCAGCAGCTTAGGTCCAGGGAACCGCTACACCTTC. The chain has TRBV7-8 and TRBJ1-2; D is possibly TRBD1 (5 bases). Trimming stripped 1 base from V and 9 bases from J, with 12 bases between. Germline lookup yields CDR1 SGHVS and CDR2 FQNEAQ. The CDR3 spans 13 residues.